The table lists the clone carrying this T cell receptor (beta chain) with many counts. The antigen remains undetermined. These data come from a study of molecular identifiers for immune sequencing clone quantification. Study-level findings and limits: Because of identical TCR molecules sharing a barcode, sizes of highly expanded clones could be underestimated.

Bulk TCR libraries used previously described methods and listed TCR primers. MiXCR, applied by TCRdb to the PCR reads, yields one record per CDR3 protein. The profile shows about 68,000 distinct CDR3 sequences, roughly 20% of them singletons. Germline V lookup: CDR1 SQVTM, CDR2 ANQGSEA. V was pared by 5 bases and J by 4 bases, with 11 bases between. There are 12 residues in the CDR3. This clonotype originated in a human donor in good health. Some libraries in this study had Jurkat cell RNA spiked in. The material sequenced was naive CD8+ T cells from blood, with Jurkat cell RNA spiked in. Subset specified: FACS-sorted CD8+CD4-CCR7+CD45RA+ naive T cells. This chain uses TRBV29-1 with TRBJ1-1; D might be TRBD1 (5 bases). CDR3 coding DNA: TGCAGCGTTATGGCGGGGCCCACTGAAGCTTTCTTT. Its protein product is CSVMAGPTEAFF.